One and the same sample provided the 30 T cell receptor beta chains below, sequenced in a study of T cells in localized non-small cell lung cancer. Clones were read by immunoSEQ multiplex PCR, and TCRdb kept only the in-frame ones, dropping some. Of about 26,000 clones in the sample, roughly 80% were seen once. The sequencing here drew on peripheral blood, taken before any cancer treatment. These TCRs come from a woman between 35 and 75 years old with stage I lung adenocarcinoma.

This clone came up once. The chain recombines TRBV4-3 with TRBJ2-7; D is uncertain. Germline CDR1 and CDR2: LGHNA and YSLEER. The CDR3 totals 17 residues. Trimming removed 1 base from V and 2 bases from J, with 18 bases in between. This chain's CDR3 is CASSQAPPSMRAYEQYF. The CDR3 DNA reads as TGCGCCAGCAGCCAAGCCCCTCCTTCTATGCGAGCCTACGAGCAGTACTTC.

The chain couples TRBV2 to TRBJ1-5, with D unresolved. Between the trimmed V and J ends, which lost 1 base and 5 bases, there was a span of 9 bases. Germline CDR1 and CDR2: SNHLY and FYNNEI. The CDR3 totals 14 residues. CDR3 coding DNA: TGTGCCAGCAGTGAAGGAACAATGCATCAGCCCCAGCATTTT. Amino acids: CASSEGTMHQPQHF.

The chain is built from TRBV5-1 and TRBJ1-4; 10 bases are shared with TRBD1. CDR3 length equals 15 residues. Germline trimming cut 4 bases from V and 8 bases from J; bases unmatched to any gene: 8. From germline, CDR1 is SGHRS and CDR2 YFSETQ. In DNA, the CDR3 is TGCGCCAGCAGCGAACGGACAGGGGGATGGGAAAAACTGTTTTTT. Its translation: CASSERTGGWEKLFF. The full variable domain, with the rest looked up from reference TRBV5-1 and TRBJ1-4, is KAGVTQTPRYLIKTRGQQVTLSCSPISGHRSVSWYQQTPGQGLQFLFEYFSETQRNKGNFPGRFSGRQFSNSRSEMNVSTLELGDSALYLCASSERTGGWEKLFFGSGTQLSVL.

The CDR3 spells CASSQDWGTDTQYF. CDR3 sequence (DNA): TGCGCCAGCAGCCAAGACTGGGGCACAGATACGCAGTATTTT. The rearrangement uses TRBV4-3 and TRBJ2-3; D not resolved. V was trimmed by 0 bases and J by 1 base, leaving 5 bases between them. Germline V gene lookup returns CDR1 LGHNA and CDR2 YSLEER. The CDR3 covers 14 residues.

CDR3 in DNA: TGTGCCAGCAGCGCACAGGGGGCCACTGAAGCTTTCTTT. This sequence encodes CASSAQGATEAFF. The J gene is TRBJ1-1, the V gene TRBV7-3; 9 nucleotides agree with TRBD1. Per the germline V gene, CDR1 is SGHTA and CDR2 is FQGTGA. CDR3 size: 13 residues. The J segment lost 4 bases and the V segment lost 5 bases, leaving 2 bases of the junction unmatched.

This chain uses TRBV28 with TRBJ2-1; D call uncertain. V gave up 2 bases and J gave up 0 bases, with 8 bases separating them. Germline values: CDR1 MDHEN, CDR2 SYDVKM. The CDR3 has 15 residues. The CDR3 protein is CASSLREISYNEQFF. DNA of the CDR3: TGTGCCAGCAGTTTAAGAGAAATCTCCTACAATGAGCAGTTCTTC.

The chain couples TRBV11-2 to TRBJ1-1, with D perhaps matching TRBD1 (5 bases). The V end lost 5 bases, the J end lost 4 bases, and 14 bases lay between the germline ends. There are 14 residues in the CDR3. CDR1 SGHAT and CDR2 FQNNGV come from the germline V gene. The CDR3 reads CASSPWTGGTEAFF. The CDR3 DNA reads TGTGCCAGCAGCCCTTGGACCGGGGGCACTGAAGCTTTCTTT.

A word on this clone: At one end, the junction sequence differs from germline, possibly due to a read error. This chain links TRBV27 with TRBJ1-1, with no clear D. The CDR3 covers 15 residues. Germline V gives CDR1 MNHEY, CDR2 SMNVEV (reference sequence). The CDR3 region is CASSFTGPLNTESFF. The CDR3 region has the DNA TGTGCCAGCAGTTTCACCGGGCCCTTGAACACTGAATCTTTCTTT.

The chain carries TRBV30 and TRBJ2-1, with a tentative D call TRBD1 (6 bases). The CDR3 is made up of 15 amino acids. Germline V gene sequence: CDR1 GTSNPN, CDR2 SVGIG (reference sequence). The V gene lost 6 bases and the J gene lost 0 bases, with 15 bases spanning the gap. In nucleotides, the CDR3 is TGTGCCTGCTACACAGGGTCCTCCTCCTACAATGAGCAGTTCTTC. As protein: CACYTGSSSYNEQFF.

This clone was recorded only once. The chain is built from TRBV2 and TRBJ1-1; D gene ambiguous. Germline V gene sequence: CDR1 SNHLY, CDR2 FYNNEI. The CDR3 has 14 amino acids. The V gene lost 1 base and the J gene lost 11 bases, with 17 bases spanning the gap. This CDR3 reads CASSEEGAGEVAFF. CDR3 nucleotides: TGTGCCAGCAGTGAAGAGGGAGCCGGCGAGGTGGCTTTCTTT.

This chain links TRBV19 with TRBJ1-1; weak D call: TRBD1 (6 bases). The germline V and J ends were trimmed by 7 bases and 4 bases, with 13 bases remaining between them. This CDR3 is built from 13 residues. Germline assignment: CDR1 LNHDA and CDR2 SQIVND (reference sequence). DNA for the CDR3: TGTGCCAGTAAAGTGGGGGCGCGCACTGAAGCTTTCTTT. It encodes CASKVGARTEAFF.

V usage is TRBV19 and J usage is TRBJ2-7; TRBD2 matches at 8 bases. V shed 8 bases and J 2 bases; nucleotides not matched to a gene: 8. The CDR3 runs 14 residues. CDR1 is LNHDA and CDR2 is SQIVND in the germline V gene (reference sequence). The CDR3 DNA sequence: TGTGCCAGTGGGCCGGGGGGGAAGCCCTACGAGCAGTACTTC. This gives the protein CASGPGGKPYEQYF.

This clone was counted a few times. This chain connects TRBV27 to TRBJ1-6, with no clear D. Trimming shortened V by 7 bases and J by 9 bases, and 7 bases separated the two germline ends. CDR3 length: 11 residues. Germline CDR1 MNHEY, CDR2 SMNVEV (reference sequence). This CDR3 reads CASTISSPLHF. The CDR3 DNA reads TGTGCCAGCACCATCAGTTCACCCCTCCACTTT.

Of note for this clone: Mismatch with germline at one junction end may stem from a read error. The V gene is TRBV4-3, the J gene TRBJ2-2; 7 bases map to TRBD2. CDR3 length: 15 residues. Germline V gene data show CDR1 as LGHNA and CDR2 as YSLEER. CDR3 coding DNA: TGCGCCGGCAGCCCTAGCGGACCTTACACCGGGGAGCTGTTTTTT. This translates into CAGSPSGPYTGELFF.

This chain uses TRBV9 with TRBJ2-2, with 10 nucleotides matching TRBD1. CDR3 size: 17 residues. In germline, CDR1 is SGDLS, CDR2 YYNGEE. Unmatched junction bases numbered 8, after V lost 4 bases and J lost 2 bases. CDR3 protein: CASSSIDRGLNTGELFF. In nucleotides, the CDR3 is TGTGCCAGCAGCTCGATAGACAGGGGGCTAAACACCGGGGAGCTGTTTTTT.

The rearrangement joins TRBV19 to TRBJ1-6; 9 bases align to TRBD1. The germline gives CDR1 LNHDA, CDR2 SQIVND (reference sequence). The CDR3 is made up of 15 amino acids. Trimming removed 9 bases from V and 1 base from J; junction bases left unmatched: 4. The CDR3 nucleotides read TGTGCCAGCCGACAGGGGGTGTCCTATAATTCACCCCTCCACTTT. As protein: CASRQGVSYNSPLHF.

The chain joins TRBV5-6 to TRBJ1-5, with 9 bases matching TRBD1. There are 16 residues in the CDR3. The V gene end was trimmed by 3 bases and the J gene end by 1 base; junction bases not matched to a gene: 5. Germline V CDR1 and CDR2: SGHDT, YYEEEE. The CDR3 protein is CASSYRGTGSNQPQHF. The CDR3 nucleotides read TGTGCCAGCAGCTACCGCGGGACAGGGAGCAATCAGCCCCAGCATTTT. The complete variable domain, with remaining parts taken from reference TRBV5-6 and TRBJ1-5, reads DAGVTQSPTHLIKTRGQQVTLRCSPKSGHDTVSWYQQALGQGPQFIFQYYEEEERQRGNFPDRFSGHQFPNYSSELNVNALLLGDSALYLCASSYRGTGSNQPQHFGDGTRLSIL.

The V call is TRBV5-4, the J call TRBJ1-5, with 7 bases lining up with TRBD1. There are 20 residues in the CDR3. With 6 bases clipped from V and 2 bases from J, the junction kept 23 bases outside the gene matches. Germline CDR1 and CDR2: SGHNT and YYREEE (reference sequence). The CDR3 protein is CASNLSTETGYRRGNQPQHF. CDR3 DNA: TGTGCCAGCAACCTTAGTACCGAGACAGGGTACAGAAGGGGCAATCAGCCCCAGCATTTT.

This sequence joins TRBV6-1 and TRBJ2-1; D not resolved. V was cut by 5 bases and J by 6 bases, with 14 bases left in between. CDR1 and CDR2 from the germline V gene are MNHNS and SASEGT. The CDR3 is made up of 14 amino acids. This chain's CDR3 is CASSPADGRNEQFF. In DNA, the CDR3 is TGTGCCAGCAGTCCTGCGGACGGACGCAATGAGCAGTTCTTC.

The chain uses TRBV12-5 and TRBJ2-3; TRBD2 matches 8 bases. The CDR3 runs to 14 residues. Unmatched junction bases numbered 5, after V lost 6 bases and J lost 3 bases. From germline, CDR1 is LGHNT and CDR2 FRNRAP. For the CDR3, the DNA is TGTGCTAGTGGCCCTCAGCGGGGGACAGATACGCAGTATTTT. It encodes CASGPQRGTDTQYF.

CDR3 amino acids: CASSRGSTDTQYF. CDR3 coding DNA: TGTGCCAGCAGTAGGGGAAGCACAGATACGCAGTATTTT. The chain couples TRBV2 to TRBJ2-3; D might be TRBD1 (5 bases). The germline V gene has CDR1 SNHLY and CDR2 FYNNEI. V lost 5 bases and J lost 0, with 6 bases in between. The CDR3 runs 13 residues.

In DNA, the CDR3 is TGTGCCAGCAGTTACAGGGAGGGGGAAAAACTGTTTTTT. This codes for CASSYREGEKLFF. The V and J genes are TRBV6-6 and TRBJ1-4; D is possibly TRBD1 (5 bases). CDR3 length: 13 amino acids. Germline V gene lookup returns CDR1 MNHNY and CDR2 SVGAGI (reference sequence). Trimming removed 2 bases at V and 8 bases at J, with 9 bases between.

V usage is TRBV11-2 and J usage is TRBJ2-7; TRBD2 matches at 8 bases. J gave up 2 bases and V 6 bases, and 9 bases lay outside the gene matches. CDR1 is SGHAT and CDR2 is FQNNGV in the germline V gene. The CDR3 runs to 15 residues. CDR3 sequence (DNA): TGTGCCAGCAGTACTAATATAGCGGGGACCTACGAGCAGTACTTC. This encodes CASSTNIAGTYEQYF.

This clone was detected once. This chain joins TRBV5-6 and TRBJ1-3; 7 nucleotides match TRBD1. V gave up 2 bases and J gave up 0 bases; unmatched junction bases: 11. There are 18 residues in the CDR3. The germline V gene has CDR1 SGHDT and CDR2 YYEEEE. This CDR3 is CASSFWTGIIGSGNTIYF. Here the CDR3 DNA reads TGTGCCAGCAGCTTCTGGACAGGAATAATAGGCTCTGGAAACACCATATATTTT.

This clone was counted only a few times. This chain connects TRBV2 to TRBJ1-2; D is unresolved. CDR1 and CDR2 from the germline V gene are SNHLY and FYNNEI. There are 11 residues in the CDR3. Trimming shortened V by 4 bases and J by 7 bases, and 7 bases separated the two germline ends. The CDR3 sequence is CASSATGGYTF. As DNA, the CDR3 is TGTGCCAGCAGTGCGACGGGTGGCTACACCTTC. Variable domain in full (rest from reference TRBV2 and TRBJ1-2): EPEVTQTPSHQVTQMGQEVILRCVPISNHLYFYWYRQILGQKVEFLVSFYNNEISEKSEIFDDQFSVERPDGSNFTLKIRSTKLEDSAMYFCASSATGGYTFGSGTRLTVV.

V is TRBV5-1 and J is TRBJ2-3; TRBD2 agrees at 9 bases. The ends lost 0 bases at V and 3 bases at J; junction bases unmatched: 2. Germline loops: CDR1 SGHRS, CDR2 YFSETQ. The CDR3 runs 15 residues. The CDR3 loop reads CASSLERGETDTQYF. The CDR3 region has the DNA TGCGCCAGCAGCTTGGAGCGGGGGGAAACAGATACGCAGTATTTT.

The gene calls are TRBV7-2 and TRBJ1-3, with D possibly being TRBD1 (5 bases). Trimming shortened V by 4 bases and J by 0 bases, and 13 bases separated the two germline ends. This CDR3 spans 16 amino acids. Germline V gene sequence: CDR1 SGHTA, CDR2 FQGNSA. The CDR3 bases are TGTGCCAGCAGCTCCGGGGGTCCAGGCTCTGGAAACACCATATATTTT. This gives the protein CASSSGGPGSGNTIYF. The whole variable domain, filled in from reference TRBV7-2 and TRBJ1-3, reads GAGVSQSPSNKVTEKGKDVELRCDPISGHTALYWYRQSLGQGLEFLIYFQGNSAPDKSGLPSDRFSAERTGGSVSTLTIQRTQQEDSAVYLCASSSGGPGSGNTIYFGEGSWLTVV.

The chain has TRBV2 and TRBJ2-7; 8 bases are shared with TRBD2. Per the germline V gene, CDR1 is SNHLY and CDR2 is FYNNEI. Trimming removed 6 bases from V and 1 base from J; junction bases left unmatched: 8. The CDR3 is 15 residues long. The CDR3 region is CASRESIAGSYEQYF. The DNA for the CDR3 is TGTGCCAGCAGGGAAAGTATAGCGGGGTCCTACGAGCAGTACTTC.

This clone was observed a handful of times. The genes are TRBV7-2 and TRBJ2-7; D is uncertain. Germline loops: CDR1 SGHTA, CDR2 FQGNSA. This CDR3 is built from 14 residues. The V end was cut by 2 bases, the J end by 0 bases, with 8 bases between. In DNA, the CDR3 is TGTGCCAGCAGCTTAATCGCAGCCTCCTACGAGCAGTACTTC. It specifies CASSLIAASYEQYF.

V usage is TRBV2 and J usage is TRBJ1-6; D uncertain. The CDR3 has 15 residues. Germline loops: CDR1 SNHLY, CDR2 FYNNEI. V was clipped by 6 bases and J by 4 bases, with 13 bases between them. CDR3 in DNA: TGTGCCAGCAGGGGTCGGGTGTATTATAATTCACCCCTCCACTTT. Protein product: CASRGRVYYNSPLHF. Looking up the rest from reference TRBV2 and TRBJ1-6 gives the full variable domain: EPEVTQTPSHQVTQMGQEVILRCVPISNHLYFYWYRQILGQKVEFLVSFYNNEISEKSEIFDDQFSVERPDGSNFTLKIRSTKLEDSAMYFCASRGRVYYNSPLHFGNGTRLTVT.